What follows is one TCR beta chain and its context. Its cognate antigen is unknown. Trimming stripped 0 bases from V and 3 bases from J, with 9 bases between. The CDR3 totals 14 residues. Looked up from germline, CDR1 is SGHRS and CDR2 is YFSETQ. Reverse transcription of about 0.5 to 1 ug RNA used random hexamers. TCRdb analysed the immunoSEQ multiplex PCR reads with MiXCR anew, one entry per CDR3 protein. The sample lists over 120,000 distinct CDR3 sequences; around 93% were seen once. These data belong to a study of CD8 T cells in Susac syndrome. Study outcomes and limitations: The CD4+ T cell repertoires, which came from Susac syndrome patients, showed no sign of clonal expansion.

The sequence derives from a human donor with Susac syndrome. The specimen was CD4+ T cells from PBMCs. This sequence joins TRBV5-1 and TRBJ1-1; D is possibly TRBD1 (6 bases). Written as DNA, the CDR3 is TGCGCCAGCAGCTTGGGATCAGGGGACACTGAAGCTTTCTTT. Amino acids: CASSLGSGDTEAFF.